The entry below gives a single T cell receptor beta chain sequence along with its context. As yet, its antigen is unknown. The germline V and J ends were trimmed by 6 bases and 5 bases, with 8 bases remaining between them. The CDR3 totals 11 residues. CDR1 and CDR2 from the germline V gene are MNHNS and SASEGT. This entry comes from a study of a mutant IDH1 vaccine in newly diagnosed glioma. Study as a whole: Earlier therapy was either radiotherapy, temozolomide, or both, and most got both. General study points: Whatever changes occurred in top peripheral T cell clonotypes seemed unrelated to pseudoprogression. Among patients, around 93% showed immune responses induced by the vaccine.

Measured with immunoSEQ multiplex PCR; TCRdb has only the in-frame clones, and not every one. Of some 61,000 clones listed, around 85% are singletons. Documented time point: baseline, week 1 (first vaccination visit). Specified treatment: pre-vaccination baseline after standard-of-care therapy. This receptor was taken from a man aged 30 to 39 with glioma. The specimen comprised PBMCs, sampled from a glioma patient treated with radiotherapy, temozolomide or both. The J gene is TRBJ2-7, the V gene TRBV6-1, with D possibly matching TRBD2 (5 bases). The CDR3 nucleotides read TGTGCCAGCAGGGACTTCCACGAGCAGTACTTC. This sequence encodes CASRDFHEQYF.